These T cell receptor beta chains were read from a single sample in a study of OX40 agonist ivuxolimab in advanced cancers. This table comes from immunoSEQ multiplex PCR, and its TCRdb copy is limited to in-frame clones, with some not included. The sample comprises roughly 67,000 clones, around 86% of which are singletons, and 0.38% rests with the top ten. This specimen consisted of CD4+ or CD8+ T cells sorted from blood, obtained in a trial of the OX40 agonist ivuxolimab. These receptors all come from an adult with an advanced solid tumor such as melanoma, head and neck, liver or kidney cancer. Both conserved end residues are part of each CDR3. The D gene is left open where the match is weak. Not all rows give a size; the values are once, few, many and, for expanded clones, a class.

clone_size | d_call | j_call | v_call | cdr3_aa | cdr3_nt
NA | TRBD1 | TRBJ2-6 | TRBV5-1 | CASSPRPGQESSGANVLTF | TGCGCCAGCAGCCCAAGACCGGGACAGGAAAGCTCTGGGGCCAACGTCCTGACTTTC
NA | TRBD1 | TRBJ1-6 | TRBV14 | CASSPDNRGNSPLHF | TGTGCCAGCAGCCCAGATAACAGGGGTAATTCACCCCTCCACTTT
once | NA | TRBJ1-6 | TRBV6-5 | CASSYSPLNSPLHF | TGTGCCAGCAGTTACTCTCCCCTTAATTCACCCCTCCACTTT
NA | NA | TRBJ2-5 | TRBV27 | CASSRAYQETQYF | TGTGCCAGCAGTAGGGCCTACCAAGAGACCCAGTACTTC
NA | TRBD1 | TRBJ1-5 | TRBV10-2 | CASPTGDRGESQHF | TGCGCCAGCCCAACAGGGGATAGAGGTGAGTCCCAGCATTTT
NA | TRBD1 | TRBJ1-1 | TRBV9 | CASSPRQGNTEAFF | TGTGCCAGCAGCCCCCGACAGGGAAACACTGAAGCTTTCTTT
once | NA | TRBJ2-7 | TRBV9 | CASSSGYEQYF | TGTGCCAGCAGCTCGGGCTACGAGCAGTACTTC
NA | NA | TRBJ2-5 | TRBV2 | CASSALKETQYF | TGTGCCAGCAGTGCTTTAAAAGAGACCCAGTACTTC
NA | NA | TRBJ1-2 | TRBV20-1 | CSASDGHGYTF | TGCAGTGCCTCGGATGGCCATGGCTACACCTTC
NA | NA | TRBJ2-3 | TRBV5-6 | CASSPPVGGEGAGTQYF | TGTGCCAGCAGCCCCCCCGTCGGGGGGGAGGGGGCCGGGACGCAGTATTTT
NA | TRBD1 | TRBJ1-2 | TRBV2 | CASSEEGASGYTF | TGTGCCAGCAGTGAGGAGGGGGCATCAGGCTACACCTTC
NA | TRBD2 | TRBJ2-3 | TRBV10-2 | CATLLRGLAGTDTQYF | TGCGCCACCCTACTACGGGGACTAGCGGGCACAGATACGCAGTATTTT
NA | TRBD1 | TRBJ2-7 | TRBV6-8 | CASTYLVGQGVTYEQYF | TGTGCCAGCACCTACCTAGTGGGACAGGGGGTTACCTACGAGCAGTACTTC
NA | NA | TRBJ2-3 | TRBV14 | CASSPALRSTDTQYF | TGTGCCAGCAGCCCGGCCCTCCGGAGCACAGATACGCAGTATTTT
NA | TRBD1 | TRBJ1-3 | TRBV7-6 | CASSLEGQGRRGNTIYF | TGTGCCAGCAGCTTGGAGGGACAGGGGAGAAGAGGAAACACCATATATTTT
NA | TRBD1 | TRBJ2-7 | TRBV19 | CASSIEGGGAYEQYF | TGTGCCAGTAGTATCGAAGGGGGCGGTGCCTACGAGCAGTACTTC
NA | TRBD1 | TRBJ2-5 | TRBV7-2 | CASSLDAPGGRETQYF | TGTGCCAGCAGCTTGGACGCACCAGGGGGCAGAGAGACCCAGTACTTC
NA | NA | TRBJ2-1 | TRBV7-2 | CASSSWTDRNEQFF | TGTGCCAGCAGCTCATGGACAGACAGAAATGAGCAGTTCTTC
NA | NA | TRBJ2-1 | TRBV2 | CASSVVGSHEQFF | TGTGCCAGCAGTGTGGTAGGTTCTCATGAGCAGTTCTTC
NA | NA | TRBJ2-7 | TRBV11-1 | CASSLPGSRSYEQYF | TGTGCCAGCAGCTTACCGGGATCCAGATCGTACGAGCAGTACTTC
NA | NA | TRBJ2-7 | TRBV6-5 | CASSEQYF | TGTGCCAGCAGCGAGCAGTACTTC
NA | TRBD2 | TRBJ2-5 | TRBV4-1 | CASSQDGGAGGETQYF | TGCGCCAGCAGCCAAGATGGAGGCGCGGGGGGAGAGACCCAGTACTTC
once | TRBD1 | TRBJ2-7 | TRBV11-3 | CASSYLQGASHEQYF | TGTGCCAGCAGCTATCTACAGGGGGCCTCGCACGAGCAGTACTTC
NA | NA | TRBJ1-2 | TRBV12-5 | CASGYGYTF | TGTGCTAGTGGTTATGGCTACACCTTC
NA | NA | TRBJ1-3 | TRBV19 | CASSTSGTIENTIYF | TGTGCCAGTAGTACCAGCGGGACTATCGAAAACACCATATATTTT
medium-sized | NA | TRBJ1-2 | TRBV7-8 | CASSASQGAYGYTF | TGTGCCAGCAGCGCCTCCCAGGGTGCGTATGGCTACACCTTC
NA | NA | TRBJ2-7 | TRBV5-1 | CASSLAHEQYF | TGCGCCAGCAGCTTGGCCCACGAGCAGTACTTC
NA | NA | TRBJ2-1 | TRBV12-5 | CASGLVGLGPFFF | TGTGCTAGTGGTTTGGTAGGGCTGGGCCCTTTTTTCTTC
NA | TRBD1 | TRBJ1-5 | TRBV29-1 | CSAGDRGFNQPQHF | TGCAGCGCTGGGGACAGGGGGTTCAATCAGCCCCAGCATTTT
NA | NA | TRBJ2-7 | TRBV10-3 | CAISEARNPGKTEQYF | TGTGCCATCAGTGAGGCCCGGAACCCGGGGAAGACGGAGCAGTACTTC
NA | NA | TRBJ1-1 | TRBV6-6 | CASSYAETSNTEAFF | TGTGCCAGCAGTTACGCGGAGACGTCGAACACTGAAGCTTTCTTT